This T cell receptor beta chain comes out of a study of blood T cell repertoires in COVID-19. Study as a whole: T cells, B-cell-depleted T cells, or PBMCs supplied cDNA or gDNA.

In the original analysis: Amplification of reference gene primers was used by the study to estimate nucleated cell counts. Some clones are missing from TCRdb's copy, which holds only in-frame ones; the method was immunoSEQ multiplex PCR. V and J calls and clone size come straight from that table; D and trimming were deduced from the DNA. The data show tens of thousands of clones, with roughly 82% seen just once and 28% held by the top ten. With V trimmed by 7 bases and J by 5 bases, 13 bases remained unmatched. Germline-derived CDR1 and CDR2 are SGHTA and FQGNSA. The CDR3 is 15 residues long. Sequenced material: peripheral blood. This TCR came from a woman aged 80 or over with active or convalescent COVID-19. J is TRBJ1-1 and V is TRBV7-2, with 7 nucleotides matching TRBD1. This CDR3 reads CASNLGTVVWTEAFF. The CDR3 bases are TGTGCCAGCAACCTAGGGACAGTGGTGTGGACTGAAGCTTTCTTT. The complete variable domain, with remaining parts taken from reference TRBV7-2 and TRBJ1-1, reads GAGVSQSPSNKVTEKGKDVELRCDPISGHTALYWYRQSLGQGLEFLIYFQGNSAPDKSGLPSDRFSAERTGGSVSTLTIQRTQQEDSAVYLCASNLGTVVWTEAFFGQGTRLTVV.